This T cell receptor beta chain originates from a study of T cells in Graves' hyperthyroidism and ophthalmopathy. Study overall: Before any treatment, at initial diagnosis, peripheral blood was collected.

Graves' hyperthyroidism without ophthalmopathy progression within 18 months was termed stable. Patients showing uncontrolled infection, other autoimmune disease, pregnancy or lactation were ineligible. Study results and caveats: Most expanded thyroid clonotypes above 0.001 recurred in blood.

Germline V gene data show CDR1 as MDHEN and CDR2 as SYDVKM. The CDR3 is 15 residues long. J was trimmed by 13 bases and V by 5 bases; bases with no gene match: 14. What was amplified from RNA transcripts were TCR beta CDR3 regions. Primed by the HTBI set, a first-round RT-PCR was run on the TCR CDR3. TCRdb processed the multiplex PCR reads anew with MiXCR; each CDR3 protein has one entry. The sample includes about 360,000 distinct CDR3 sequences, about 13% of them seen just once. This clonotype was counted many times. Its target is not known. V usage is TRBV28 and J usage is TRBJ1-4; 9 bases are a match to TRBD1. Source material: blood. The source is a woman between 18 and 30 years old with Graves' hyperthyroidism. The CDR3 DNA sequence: TGTGCCAGCAGTCCCAGGGACAGGGCCCGAGAGGGACTGTTTTTT. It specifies CASSPRDRAREGLFF.